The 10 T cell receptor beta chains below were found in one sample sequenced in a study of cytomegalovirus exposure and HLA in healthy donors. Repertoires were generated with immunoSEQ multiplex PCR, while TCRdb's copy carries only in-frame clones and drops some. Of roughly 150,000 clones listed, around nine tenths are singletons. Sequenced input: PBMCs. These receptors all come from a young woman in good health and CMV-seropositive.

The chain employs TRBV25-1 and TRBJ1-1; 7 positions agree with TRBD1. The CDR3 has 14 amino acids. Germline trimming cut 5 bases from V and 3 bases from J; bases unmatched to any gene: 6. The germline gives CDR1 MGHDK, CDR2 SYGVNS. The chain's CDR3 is CASSRQGRHTEAFF. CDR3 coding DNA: TGTGCCAGCAGTAGACAGGGACGACACACTGAAGCTTTCTTT.

The CDR3 region has the DNA TGTGCCAGCAGCGTAGCGTATTACGGGGAGCAGTACTTC. Its translation: CASSVAYYGEQYF. The chain uses TRBV9 and TRBJ2-7, with D unresolved. CDR1 is SGDLS, CDR2 YYNGEE, per germline. The CDR3 consists of 13 residues. Trimming took 0 bases from V and 7 from J, leaving 11 bases between them.

The CDR3 sequence is CASSEEAGNNEKLFF. CDR3 bases: TGTGCCAGCAGTGAGGAGGCCGGAAATAATGAAAAACTGTTTTTT. The V gene is TRBV2, the J gene TRBJ1-4, with D uncertain. The V end was cut by 3 bases, the J end by 4 bases, with 12 bases between. This CDR3 is built from 15 residues. The germline CDR1 and CDR2 sequences are SNHLY and FYNNEI.

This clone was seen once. CDR3 coding DNA: TGTGCCAGCGGGGGAGGTAGGGGTTCCTACGAGCAGTACTTC. Encoded protein: CASGGGRGSYEQYF. J is TRBJ2-7 and V is TRBV2, with D possibly being TRBD2 (6 bases). The V gene lost 8 bases and the J gene lost 1 base, with 15 bases spanning the gap. Germline values: CDR1 SNHLY, CDR2 FYNNEI. The CDR3 has 14 residues.

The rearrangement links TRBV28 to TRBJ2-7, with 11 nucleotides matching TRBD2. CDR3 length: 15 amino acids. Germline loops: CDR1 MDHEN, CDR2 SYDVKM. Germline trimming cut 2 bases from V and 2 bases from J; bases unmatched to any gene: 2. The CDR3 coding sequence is TGTGCCAGCAGTTTAGAACTAGCGGGAGCCTACGAGCAGTACTTC. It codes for CASSLELAGAYEQYF.

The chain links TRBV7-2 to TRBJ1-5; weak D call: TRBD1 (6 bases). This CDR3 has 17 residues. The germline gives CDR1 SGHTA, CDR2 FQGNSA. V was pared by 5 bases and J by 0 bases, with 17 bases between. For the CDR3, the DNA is TGTGCCAGCAGCCCCCAGACAGGAATTTATAGCAATCAGCCCCAGCATTTT. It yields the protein CASSPQTGIYSNQPQHF.

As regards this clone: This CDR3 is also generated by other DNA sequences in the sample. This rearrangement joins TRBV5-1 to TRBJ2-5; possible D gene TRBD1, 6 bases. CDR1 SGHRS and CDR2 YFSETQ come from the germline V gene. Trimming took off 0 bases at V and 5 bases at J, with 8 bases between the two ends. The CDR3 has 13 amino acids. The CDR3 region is CASSLAGGETQYF. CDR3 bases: TGCGCCAGCAGCTTGGCTGGGGGCGAGACCCAGTACTTC.

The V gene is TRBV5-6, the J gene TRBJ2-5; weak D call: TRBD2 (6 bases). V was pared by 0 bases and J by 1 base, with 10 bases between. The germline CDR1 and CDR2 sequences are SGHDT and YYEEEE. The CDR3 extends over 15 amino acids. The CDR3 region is CASSLEGTSQETQYF. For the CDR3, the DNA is TGTGCCAGCAGCTTGGAAGGGACTTCCCAAGAGACCCAGTACTTC.

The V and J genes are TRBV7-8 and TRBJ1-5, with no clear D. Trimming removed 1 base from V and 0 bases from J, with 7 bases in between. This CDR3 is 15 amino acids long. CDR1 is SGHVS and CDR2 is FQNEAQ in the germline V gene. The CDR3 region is CASSLGSGSNQPQHF. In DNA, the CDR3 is TGTGCCAGCAGCTTAGGTAGCGGTAGCAATCAGCCCCAGCATTTT. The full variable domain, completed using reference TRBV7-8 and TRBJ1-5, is GAGVSQSPRYKVAKRGQDVALRCDPISGHVSLFWYQQALGQGPEFLTYFQNEAQLDKSGLPSDRFFAERPEGSVSTLKIQRTQQEDSAVYLCASSLGSGSNQPQHFGDGTRLSIL.

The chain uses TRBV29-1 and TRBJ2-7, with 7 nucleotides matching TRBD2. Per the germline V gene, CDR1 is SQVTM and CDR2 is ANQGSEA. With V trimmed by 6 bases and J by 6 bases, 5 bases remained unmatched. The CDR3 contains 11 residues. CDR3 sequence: CSVGGRGEQYF. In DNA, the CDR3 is TGCAGCGTGGGGGGGAGGGGCGAGCAGTACTTC.